The TCR beta chain described here comes from a study of blood T cell repertoires in COVID-19. Study at large: Samples taken during acute and convalescent COVID-19 were collected in the United States, Italy and Spain. In each case, the material was cDNA or gDNA derived from T cells, B-cell-depleted T cells, or PBMCs.

In the authors' workflow: Amplified reference gene primers provided the basis for estimating nucleated cell counts. Repertoires were generated with immunoSEQ multiplex PCR, while TCRdb's copy carries only in-frame clones and drops some. D and trimming come from the DNA, and the V and J calls and clone size come from that table. Found here are 180,000 or so clones, about 70% of them singletons; the top ten hold roughly 7.8%. This CDR3 has 16 amino acids. The V segment lost 4 bases and the J segment 1 base; nucleotides outside the gene matches: 7. From germline, CDR1 is PRHDT and CDR2 FYEKMQ (reference sequence).

This sequence originates from a woman in her fifties or sixties with active or convalescent COVID-19. The V and J genes are TRBV13 and TRBJ2-7; 10 nucleotides align to TRBD2. Material: peripheral blood. CDR3 region: CASSSTGTSASYEQYF. CDR3 nucleotide sequence: TGTGCCAGCAGCTCAACCGGGACTAGCGCGTCCTACGAGCAGTACTTC.